The T cell receptor (beta chain) described here comes from a study of T cells after yellow fever vaccination (dated by TCRdb to between 2018 and 2021). About the study as a whole: Using CD3, CD45RA, CCR7 and CD95 staining, memory subsets (EM, EMRA, CM and Tscm) were sorted on a BD FACS Aria III. The SMART-Seq v4 Ultra Low Input RNA kit was used to prepare libraries from fractions with low cell numbers. Sorting of memory subsets took place on days 0, 15 and 45 and at 18 months after primary vaccination, as well as on days 0, 15 and 45 after the 30-year booster. To track T-cell clones before and after primary and booster YFV17D yellow fever vaccination, bulk TCR alpha and beta repertoires were sequenced longitudinally. Blood samples were taken at several timepoints before and after primary and secondary immunization, and bulk PBMC replicates and cell subsets were isolated. Two healthy male donors made up the cohort, one aged 18 to 29 years and the other aged 30 to 40 years. Beyond this particular receptor, the publication reports: Compared with the primary T-cell response, the secondary T-cell response was faster but weaker, reaching its peak on day 5 rather than on day 15. On day 0, almost all vaccine-responding clonotypes were below detection in the sorted memory subsets. Computational filtering was required because FACS-sorted repertoires could contain abundant contaminating clonotypes from the bulk population. Only a couple of donors were included in the study, so the extent to which the findings can be generalized is limited. A small fraction of clonotypes appeared in both the CD4 and CD8 compartments, likely as a result of convergent recombination. Most clones expanded after primary vaccination were re-detected after the booster (almost 97% of CD4 and approximately 85% of CD8), suggesting broad memory maintenance.

CDR1 and CDR2 were assigned from the germline V gene (reference sequence) as SGHAT and FQDESV. V loses 5 bases of germline sequence and J loses 6 bases, and the interval between the two ends is 14 bases. From the cysteine up to the phenylalanine, the CDR3 has a length of 14 residues. Only CDR3 DNA remains: 42 bases, in frame from the first base. Per the publication, the treatment or condition label means: live attenuated yellow fever vaccine strain. PBMCs were isolated from peripheral blood using a standard Ficoll-Paque protocol. For sorted memory subsets, RNA extraction was done with the RNeasy Micro Kit. TCR cDNA was synthesized by 5'RACE template switching, which introduced a universal primer site and unique molecular identifiers. cDNA synthesis was primed from both the TCR alpha and TCR beta constant segments. Library amplification involved two PCR steps, and the second step added sample barcodes and sequencing adapters. Libraries were sequenced on Illumina HiSeq 2500 (2x100 bp) or NovaSeq (2x150 bp). Regarding the original processing steps: MIGEC was used to demultiplex reads and collapse the reads into UMI consensus sequences, and MiXCR was used for V(D)J alignment. Using edgeR on replicate PBMC samples, clonotypes were called vaccine-responding if FDR was below 0.01 and the log2 fold change was above 5 up to day 15. Bulk clonotypes were assigned CD4 or CD8 identity according to which sequenced CD4 or CD8 repertoire held them at higher abundance. Clonotype frequencies in memory subsets were weighted by FACS-sorted cell numbers to estimate each clone's distribution across memory phenotypes. TCRdb reprocessed the public reads (quality trimming at Q25 with fastp, clone calling with MiXCR) and kept in-frame beta chains. Records with the same CDR3 protein are collapsed into one entry carrying the most frequent genes and DNA. Here the V and J calls rest on TCRdb's processing, not on the authors' analysis. The sample includes over 8,000 distinct CDR3 sequences, with around 4.8% observed a single time. The top ten clonotypes cover less than 2% of the sample.

This clonotype was seen repeatedly, ten times or more. No much larger clone is present one base from it, and per-base qualities are unavailable. The sequences come from PBMCs, either bulk or a sorted T-cell subset (CD4+, CD8+, memory, or dextramer-sorted; not recorded which), collected more than 13 days after the first yellow fever vaccination. This TCR was recovered from a man aged 18 to 35 who received the YFV17D yellow fever vaccine. The rearrangement combines TRBV11-1 with TRBJ2-1, with a tentative D gene TRBD1 over 6 matching bases. In nucleotide form, the sequence is TGTGCCAGCAGCCAAATCGGGACAACCAATGAGCAGTTCTTC. Translated, this is CASSQIGTTNEQFF.